The T cell receptor (beta chain) under discussion was sequenced for a study of brain T cells in children with intractable seizures. Surgery cases with the highest brain T cell transcript signatures were chosen for sequencing. TCRdb keeps only in-frame clones here, not all; method: immunoSEQ multiplex PCR. The table has just under 65,000 clones, about 96% seen once. The material was peripheral blood, obtained at surgery. The clonotype comes from a boy under three years old with focal cortical dysplasia and intractable seizures.

In nucleotides, the CDR3 is TGCGCCAGCAGCTTGGAAGGGCTCCCTCAGCCCCAGCATTTT. It is translated as CASSLEGLPQPQHF. The chain is built from TRBV5-1 and TRBJ1-5; unclear D gene. CDR1 and CDR2 from the germline V gene are SGHRS and YFSETQ. The CDR3 loop spans 14 amino acids. Trimming left V 0 bases short and J 6 bases short, with 10 bases between.